This T cell receptor beta chain was captured by sequencing in a study of T cell responses to AZD1222 COVID-19 vaccine. Points from the study as a whole: Just five to seven people given AZD1222 tested seropositive at baseline. Females outnumbered males among donors, who were mostly white British; clonal diversity was possibly underestimated. Variant regions that are unmutated are reportedly the target of nearly half of spike-specific TCRs.

Turning to this clone: The antigen remains unidentified.

The germline V gene encodes CDR1 MNHEY and CDR2 SMNVEV (reference sequence). CDR3 length: 15 residues. V lost 6 bases and J 4 bases, leaving 18 bases between the germline ends. Data came from immunoSEQ multiplex PCR; TCRdb stores just in-frame clones and leaves some out. The repertoire consists of some 150,000 clones, with 90% to 95% occurring once and the leading ten covering 1.5% to 2%. This rearrangement joins TRBV27 to TRBJ1-2; the D gene is possibly TRBD1 (5 bases). The receptor's source is an adult in good health. Sample: peripheral blood, taken on day 0 of AZD1222 vaccination. The CDR3 bases are TGTGCCAGCAGCCCAGGCAGGGTCGTTGTCTATGGCTACACCTTC. Protein: CASSPGRVVVYGYTF.